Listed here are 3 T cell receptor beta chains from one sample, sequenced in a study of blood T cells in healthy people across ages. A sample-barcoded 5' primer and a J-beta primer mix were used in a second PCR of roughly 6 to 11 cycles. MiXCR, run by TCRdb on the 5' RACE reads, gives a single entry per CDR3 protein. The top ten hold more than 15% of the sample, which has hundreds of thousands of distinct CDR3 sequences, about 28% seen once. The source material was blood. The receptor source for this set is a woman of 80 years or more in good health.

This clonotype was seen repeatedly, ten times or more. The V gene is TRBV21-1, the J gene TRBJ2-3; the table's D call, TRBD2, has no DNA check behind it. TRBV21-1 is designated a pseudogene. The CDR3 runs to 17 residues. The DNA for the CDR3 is TGTGCCAGCACCCCCGGGCGCGGGGGGCCCTACACAGATACGCAGTATTTT. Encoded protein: CASTPGRGGPYTDTQYF.

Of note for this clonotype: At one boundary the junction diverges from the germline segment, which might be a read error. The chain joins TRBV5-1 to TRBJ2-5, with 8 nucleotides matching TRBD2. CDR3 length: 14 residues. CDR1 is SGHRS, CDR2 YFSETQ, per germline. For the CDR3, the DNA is TGCGCCAGCAGCCCATGGGCCGGGGGGGAGACCCAGTACTTT. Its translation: CASSPWAGGETQYF.

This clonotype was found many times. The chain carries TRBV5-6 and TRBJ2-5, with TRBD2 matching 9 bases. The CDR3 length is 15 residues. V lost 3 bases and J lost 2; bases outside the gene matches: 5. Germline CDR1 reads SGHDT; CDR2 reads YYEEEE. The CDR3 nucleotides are TGTGCCAGCAGCTGGCGGCGGGGGGGTCAAGAGACCCAGTACTTC. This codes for CASSWRRGGQETQYF.